Listed below are T cell receptor beta chains from one sample, sequenced in a study of T cell changes during pregnancy in multiple sclerosis. Clones were sequenced by immunoSEQ multiplex PCR, and TCRdb holds only the in-frame ones, with some missing. The profile shows about 63,000 clones, about 94% of them singletons. This specimen consisted of CD8+ T cells from peripheral blood mononuclear cells, obtained in the second trimester of pregnancy. These receptor sequences come from a female donor with multiple sclerosis, enrolled in a pregnancy study. The CDR3 runs from the conserved cysteine through the conserved F or W. A D gene is named only where the DNA matches it firmly. The size entry is marked missing in some rows and otherwise reads once, few, many or a size class.

TRBD2	TRBJ2-2	TRBV4-3	-	CASSQEPGLAVTGELFF	TGCGCCAGCAGCCAAGAACCGGGACTAGCGGTCACCGGGGAGCTGTTTTTT
TRBD1	TRBJ1-3	TRBV27	-	CASSTGTGAGNTIYF	TGTGCCAGCAGTACTGGGACAGGGGCTGGAAACACCATATATTTT
-	TRBJ2-6	TRBV13	-	CASSFTGSGANVLTF	TGTGCCAGCAGCTTCACAGGGTCAGGGGCCAACGTCCTGACTTTC
TRBD1	TRBJ2-7	TRBV28	once	CASIGTGGSYEQYF	TGTGCCAGCATTGGGACAGGGGGAAGCTACGAGCAGTACTTC
-	TRBJ2-1	TRBV6-5	-	CASSYSSGLDEQFF	TGTGCCAGCAGTTACTCGAGTGGGCTCGATGAGCAGTTCTTC
-	TRBJ1-1	TRBV27	-	CAIVRGQPEAFF	TGTGCCATCGTACGAGGGCAGCCTGAAGCTTTCTTT
-	TRBJ1-5	TRBV7-2	-	CASSLATAPYSNQPQHF	TGTGCCAGCAGCTTAGCCACAGCACCCTATAGCAATCAGCCCCAGCATTTT
-	TRBJ1-1	TRBV4-1	-	CASSQGALEAFF	TGCGCCAGCAGTCAAGGGGCGTTAGAAGCTTTCTTT
TRBD1	TRBJ2-5	TRBV30	-	CAWSSTGGQETQYF	TGTGCCTGGAGTTCAACAGGGGGCCAAGAGACCCAGTACTTC
TRBD2	TRBJ2-7	TRBV29-1	-	CSVSSGTYEQYF	TGCAGCGTGAGTAGCGGGACCTACGAGCAGTACTTC
TRBD2	TRBJ2-1	TRBV15	-	CATSSASGVYNEQFF	TGTGCCACCAGCAGTGCTAGCGGGGTATACAATGAGCAGTTCTTC
-	TRBJ1-2	TRBV2	-	CASSEGPGFIYGYTF	TGTGCCAGCAGTGAAGGCCCAGGGTTTATCTATGGCTACACCTTC
TRBD2	TRBJ2-5	TRBV10-3	-	CAIMGLAGVYQETQYF	TGTGCCATCATGGGGCTAGCGGGAGTGTACCAAGAGACCCAGTACTTC
-	TRBJ2-1	TRBV6-5	once	CASSYGWRNEQFF	TGTGCCAGCAGTTACGGGTGGCGGAATGAGCAGTTCTTC
-	TRBJ2-1	TRBV19	-	CASSPTTGNNEQFF	TGTGCCAGTAGCCCTACTACAGGGAACAATGAGCAGTTCTTC
-	TRBJ1-1	TRBV27	-	CASSLQAGHTEAFF	TGTGCCAGCAGTTTACAGGCAGGGCACACTGAAGCTTTCTTT
TRBD1	TRBJ2-7	TRBV27	-	CASSVQGKYEQYF	TGTGCCAGCAGCGTACAGGGGAAATACGAGCAGTACTTC
TRBD2	TRBJ2-7	TRBV19	-	CASSIDPSGSYEQYF	TGTGCCAGTAGTATAGATCCTAGCGGGAGTTACGAGCAGTACTTC
TRBD1	TRBJ2-2	TRBV6-1	-	CASSEAPDRAGELFF	TGTGCCAGCAGTGAAGCTCCGGACAGGGCCGGGGAGCTGTTTTTT
TRBD2	TRBJ2-1	TRBV7-6	-	CASSPERGYNEQFF	TGTGCCAGCAGCCCCGAGCGGGGCTACAATGAGCAGTTCTTC
TRBD1	TRBJ2-2	TRBV27	-	CASSFRDRYTGELFF	TGTGCCAGCAGTTTCCGGGACAGGTACACCGGGGAGCTGTTTTTT
TRBD2	TRBJ2-7	TRBV27	-	CASSLERGTSLYEQYF	TGTGCCAGCAGTTTAGAACGAGGGACTAGCTTATACGAGCAGTACTTC
TRBD1	TRBJ1-1	TRBV19	-	CATQQGAGGNTEAFF	TGTGCCACCCAACAGGGGGCCGGGGGGAACACTGAAGCTTTCTTT
TRBD2	TRBJ2-7	TRBV27	-	CASSWASGRSYEQYF	TGTGCCAGCAGTTGGGCTAGCGGGCGTTCCTACGAGCAGTACTTC
-	TRBJ1-1	TRBV6-4	-	CASSASGEVTEAFF	TGTGCCAGCAGTGCCTCAGGTGAGGTCACTGAAGCTTTCTTT
TRBD2	TRBJ2-1	TRBV5-1	-	CASTWGGGRALYNEQFF	TGCGCCAGCACCTGGGGGGGCGGGAGGGCCCTATACAATGAGCAGTTCTTC
TRBD2	TRBJ2-2	TRBV7-9	-	CASRAGGAGNTGELFF	TGTGCCAGCAGGGCCGGGGGGGCAGGGAACACCGGGGAGCTGTTTTTT
TRBD2	TRBJ2-1	TRBV4-1	-	CASTGLAVNEQFF	TGCGCCAGCACTGGACTAGCGGTCAATGAGCAGTTCTTC
-	TRBJ2-1	TRBV11-2	once	CASSFMRDEQFF	TGTGCCAGCAGCTTCATGCGGGATGAGCAGTTCTTC
TRBD2	TRBJ2-1	TRBV5-1	-	CASSYRLLTSGSSDEQFF	TGCGCCAGCAGCTACCGCCTCCTTACTAGCGGGAGCTCTGATGAGCAGTTCTTC
TRBD1	TRBJ2-3	TRBV28	-	CASSFSGQAADTQYF	TGTGCCAGCAGTTTTTCAGGACAGGCGGCAGATACGCAGTATTTT
-	TRBJ2-2	TRBV7-8	few	CASSLFGGAGTGELFF	TGTGCCAGCAGCTTGTTTGGGGGCGCTGGCACCGGGGAGCTGTTTTTT
TRBD2	TRBJ2-3	TRBV5-1	-	CASSLVISLREGTDTQYF	TGCGCCAGCAGCTTGGTAATAAGTCTGCGGGAGGGAACAGATACGCAGTATTTT
-	TRBJ2-7	TRBV5-4	once	CASSGWGGDEQYF	TGTGCCAGCAGCGGGTGGGGGGGCGACGAGCAGTACTTC
TRBD2	TRBJ2-3	TRBV27	-	CASSPTAGGPPDTQYF	TGTGCCAGCAGTCCGACGGCGGGAGGGCCGCCAGATACGCAGTATTTT
TRBD1	TRBJ1-2	TRBV28	once	CASSLRGQPGNTF	TGTGCCAGCAGTTTGCGGGGACAGCCTGGAAACACCTTC
TRBD1	TRBJ2-7	TRBV7-8	-	CASTRTGYDEQYF	TGTGCCAGCACACGGACAGGGTACGACGAGCAGTACTTC
-	TRBJ1-1	TRBV9	-	CASSPNRVGTEAFF	TGTGCCAGCAGCCCAAACAGGGTGGGCACTGAAGCTTTCTTT
-	TRBJ2-4	TRBV15	-	CATSRDSDGSRSGLNIQYF	TGTGCCACCAGCAGAGATTCGGATGGCTCTCGGAGCGGGCTAAACATTCAGTACTTC
TRBD2	TRBJ2-7	TRBV27	-	CASSPGTSGRREQYF	TGTGCCAGCAGTCCGGGGACTAGCGGGAGACGCGAGCAGTACTTC
-	TRBJ2-3	TRBV16	-	CASSQDSNTDTQYF	TGTGCCAGCAGCCAAGACAGCAACACAGATACGCAGTATTTT
-	TRBJ1-1	TRBV25-1	-	CASSENFLVGNTEAFF	TGTGCCAGCAGTGAAAACTTTCTGGTTGGGAACACTGAAGCTTTCTTT
-	TRBJ2-2	TRBV11-3	-	CASSPGRGIKAGELFF	TGTGCCAGCAGCCCCGGCCGAGGGATTAAGGCCGGGGAGCTGTTTTTT
-	TRBJ2-7	TRBV7-2	-	CASSPLAGLRYEQYF	TGTGCCAGCAGCCCCCTGGCGGGCCTCCGGTACGAGCAGTACTTC
TRBD1	TRBJ1-3	TRBV27	few	CATGTGNTIYF	TGTGCCACCGGGACAGGGAACACCATATATTTT